This TCR beta chain was observed in a study of blood T cell repertoires in COVID-19. V lost 0 bases and J 6 bases, leaving 15 bases between the germline ends. The CDR3 length is 16 residues. Germline CDR1 MGHRA, CDR2 YSYEKL. In the authors' workflow: Cell counts per sample came from amplifying reference gene primers. The assay was immunoSEQ multiplex PCR, and TCRdb's table has in-frame clones only and misses some. V, J and clone size are taken as reported in that table, and D and trimming were inferred from the DNA itself. The table includes around 230,000 clones, around 89% detected once. Symptom resolution, clearance, or two negative PCRs marked the recovered donors of Cohort 3.

The sequence derives from a woman aged 25 to 45 who had recovered from COVID-19. The gene calls are TRBV4-1 and TRBJ2-1, with D possibly TRBD1 on 6 matching bases. Sequencing input: PBMCs or T cells enriched from blood (not recorded which). CDR3 DNA sequence: TGCGCCAGCAGCCAAGACAGGGGCCGGACGACCAATGAGCAGTTCTTC. This encodes CASSQDRGRTTNEQFF.